Presented here are 24 T cell receptor beta chains from one specimen sequenced in a study of blood T cells in healthy people across ages. Next came a second PCR, run for about 7 to 12 cycles, which used a sample-barcoded 5' primer along with a J-beta primer mix. From the 5' RACE reads, TCRdb called clonotypes with MiXCR, one entry per CDR3 protein. Among roughly 1.5 million distinct CDR3 sequences listed, 42% were seen once. Sequencing was done on a sample of blood. The receptors here all came from a woman between 18 and 29 years old in good health.

V is TRBV13 and J is TRBJ2-5; weak D call: TRBD2 (5 bases). This CDR3 comprises 15 residues. Per the germline V gene, CDR1 is PRHDT and CDR2 is FYEKMQ (reference sequence). The ends were cut back, 4 bases at V and 3 bases at J, with 15 bases in the middle. For the CDR3, the DNA is TGTGCCAGCAGCTCGGACTGGGGTCAGGAAGAGACCCAGTACTTC. Its translation is CASSSDWGQEETQYF.

The chain has TRBV29-1 and TRBJ2-1; 8 bases align to TRBD1. The V gene's germline CDR1 is SQVTM and CDR2 ANQGSEA. CDR3 size: 15 residues. Germline trimming cut 7 bases from V and 4 bases from J; bases unmatched to any gene: 12. DNA for the CDR3: TGCAGCGCCAGGCCTGACAGGGGTTCTTACAATGAGCAGTTCTTC. Its translation is CSARPDRGSYNEQFF.

This chain links TRBV2 with TRBJ1-1, with D maybe TRBD1 (5 bases). Germline lookup yields CDR1 SNHLY and CDR2 FYNNEI. V gave up 3 bases and J gave up 4 bases, with 9 bases separating them. The CDR3 contains 13 residues. The chain's CDR3 is CASSDGGGTEAFF. DNA for the CDR3: TGTGCCAGCAGTGATGGGGGGGGCACTGAAGCTTTCTTT.

There are a few counts of this clonotype. CDR3 loop: CASSVVPRGHNEQFF. The CDR3 nucleotides are TGTGCCAGCAGCGTGGTCCCCCGAGGGCACAATGAGCAGTTCTTC. V usage is TRBV9 and J usage is TRBJ2-1; possibly TRBD2 for D (5 bases). CDR1 is SGDLS, CDR2 YYNGEE, per germline. The CDR3 runs 15 residues. The V and J ends lost 2 bases and 5 bases respectively, with 14 bases between them.

This clonotype has just a few counts. CDR3 protein: CSARDADRGFGYTF. The CDR3 nucleotides are TGCAGTGCTAGAGATGCGGACAGGGGCTTTGGCTACACCTTC. The chain uses TRBV20-1 and TRBJ1-2; TRBD1 agrees at 9 bases. CDR3 size: 14 residues. V lost 0 bases and J lost 7; bases outside the gene matches: 6. CDR1 and CDR2 from the germline V gene are DFQATT and SNEGSKA (reference sequence).

This clonotype has only a few counts. The rearrangement joins TRBV12-3 or TRBV12-4 to TRBJ1-2; D is ambiguous. The CDR3 is 12 residues long. CDR3 bases: TGTGCAACGACACCTCTAGACTATGGCTACACCTTC. Translated, it gives CATTPLDYGYTF.

This clonotype has a count of ten or more. The J gene is TRBJ2-1, the V gene TRBV21-1. TRBV21-1 is classified as a pseudogene. The CDR3 spans 15 residues. The CDR3 coding sequence is TGTGCCAGCAGCAAAGGCGGCTACAGTCGTACTGAGCAGTTCTTC. This sequence encodes CASSKGGYSRTEQFF.

V and J are TRBV18 and TRBJ2-7; D tentatively reads TRBD1 or TRBD2 (6 bases each). The V end was cut by 2 bases, the J end by 10 bases, with 15 bases between. This CDR3 has 13 amino acids. CDR1 and CDR2 from the germline V gene are KGHSH and LQKENI. The DNA of the CDR3 is TGTGCCAGCTCACCAGAGACAAGGGGGGCCCAGTACTTC. This sequence encodes CASSPETRGAQYF.

The chain combines TRBV29-1 with TRBJ1-1, with TRBD1 identical over 9 bases. Trimming took 1 base from V and 4 from J; bases not matched to a gene: 10. This CDR3 is 16 amino acids long. The germline CDR1 and CDR2 sequences are SQVTM and ANQGSEA. This chain's CDR3 is CSVEGGQGSWGTEAFF. CDR3 in DNA: TGCAGCGTTGAAGGGGGACAGGGATCCTGGGGCACTGAAGCTTTCTTT.

This clonotype occurred a few times. J is TRBJ1-1 and V is TRBV10-3; no clear D. V lost 0 bases, J lost 10 bases, and 15 bases lay in between. CDR3 length: 14 amino acids. Per the germline V gene, CDR1 is ENHRY and CDR2 is SYGVKD. This CDR3 is CAISESYFQVGAFF. Here the CDR3 DNA reads TGTGCCATCAGTGAGTCGTATTTCCAAGTGGGAGCTTTCTTT.

This clonotype was observed a single time. The gene calls are TRBV9 and TRBJ2-3; a weak D match, TRBD2 (7 bases). CDR3 size: 15 residues. Trimming took 3 bases from V and 5 from J, leaving 16 bases between them. The germline CDR1 and CDR2 sequences are SGDLS and YYNGEE. The CDR3 region has the DNA TGTGCCAGCAGCGGAAGGGGGGGCTTGGGAGATACGCAGTATTTT. Amino acid sequence: CASSGRGGLGDTQYF.

This clonotype was seen only once. The chain uses TRBV27 and TRBJ2-3, with TRBD2 matching 10 bases. There are 17 residues in the CDR3. Trimming removed 3 bases from V and 2 bases from J; junction bases left unmatched: 8. Germline assignment: CDR1 MNHEY and CDR2 SMNVEV (reference sequence). This CDR3 reads CASSFLGLAKITDTQYF. The CDR3 nucleotides read TGTGCCAGCAGTTTCTTGGGACTAGCGAAAATCACAGATACGCAGTATTTT.

This clonotype was seen a few times. The chain uses TRBV15 and TRBJ2-1; 12 nucleotides align to TRBD2. The CDR3 sequence is 16 residues long. CDR1 is LNHNV and CDR2 is YYDKDF in the germline V gene (reference sequence). V lost 1 base and J lost 5; bases outside the gene matches: 3. The chain's CDR3 is CATSRGASGRDNEQFF. As DNA, the CDR3 is TGTGCCACCAGCAGAGGGGCTAGCGGGAGGGACAATGAGCAGTTCTTC.

This clonotype was seen more than once but under ten times. This chain joins TRBV3-1 and TRBJ2-1; 8 nucleotides line up with TRBD2. The CDR3 contains 15 residues. Looked up from germline, CDR1 is LGHDT and CDR2 is YNNKEL (reference sequence). V dropped 2 bases and J dropped 5; count of bases not matched to a gene: 5. Here the CDR3 reads CASSQSSGGNNEQFF. CDR3 nucleotide sequence: TGTGCCAGCAGCCAATCAAGCGGGGGAAACAATGAGCAGTTCTTC.

This clonotype was counted between two and nine times. This rearrangement joins TRBV6-1 to TRBJ1-1; D is unclear. Germline V lookup: CDR1 MNHNS, CDR2 SASEGT. CDR3 size: 13 residues. V dropped 8 bases and J dropped 0 bases, with 10 bases sitting between them. CDR3: CASPGKMNTEAFF. CDR3 DNA sequence: TGTGCCAGCCCGGGAAAAATGAACACTGAAGCTTTCTTT.

The gene calls are TRBV29-1 and TRBJ1-2; D remains ambiguous. Germline values: CDR1 SQVTM, CDR2 ANQGSEA. The CDR3 has 12 residues. V was pared by 2 bases and J by 2 bases, with 6 bases between. The CDR3 region is CSVENANYGYTF. CDR3 nucleotides: TGCAGCGTTGAAAACGCAAACTATGGCTACACCTTC. Complete variable domain (other parts from reference TRBV29-1 and TRBJ1-2): SAVISQKPSRDICQRGTSLTIQCQVDSQVTMMFWYRQQPGQSLTLIATANQGSEATYESGFVIDKFPISRPNLTFSTLTVSNMSPEDSSIYLCSVENANYGYTFGSGTRLTVV.

The chain couples TRBV20-1 to TRBJ2-1, with D perhaps TRBD1 (5 bases). The CDR3 covers 12 residues. Trimming took 5 bases from V and 10 from J, leaving 15 bases between them. Germline assignment: CDR1 DFQATT and CDR2 SNEGSKA (reference sequence). CDR3 in DNA: TGCAGTGCTGGGTCCGTGGGGCGAGAGCAGTTCTTC. This encodes CSAGSVGREQFF.

The CDR3 loop reads CASSRDSTWKVEQYF. Here the CDR3 DNA reads TGTGCCAGCAGTCGGGACAGCACCTGGAAGGTTGAGCAGTACTTC. The chain links TRBV6-6 to TRBJ2-7; 7 bases align to TRBD1. This CDR3 is built from 15 residues. Looked up from germline, CDR1 is MNHNY and CDR2 is SVGAGI (reference sequence). With V trimmed by 5 bases and J by 7 bases, 14 bases remained unmatched.

This clonotype occurred a few times. The chain employs TRBV29-1 and TRBJ2-4; D gene unclear. Germline V gene lookup returns CDR1 SQVTM and CDR2 ANQGSEA. This CDR3 comprises 14 residues. With 4 bases removed from V and 0 bases from J, the gap between germline ends came to 10 bases. The DNA of the CDR3 is TGCAGCGTTGTAGGCCTTCTAGCCAAAAACATTCAGTACTTC. Amino acid sequence: CSVVGLLAKNIQYF.

This clonotype was recorded a few times. The chain uses TRBV10-3 and TRBJ2-7, with 13 bases that match TRBD2. This CDR3 has 15 residues. With 2 bases clipped from V and 7 bases from J, the junction kept 5 bases outside the gene matches. In germline, CDR1 is ENHRY, CDR2 SYGVKD. CDR3 DNA sequence: TGTGCCATCAGTGAGGGGACTAGCGGGACTGAGGAGCAGTACTTC. It codes for CAISEGTSGTEEQYF.

The CDR3 region is CAWDRGLTGNTIYF. CDR3 coding DNA: TGTGCCTGGGACAGGGGGCTAACTGGAAACACCATATATTTT. The V gene is TRBV30, the J gene TRBJ1-3, with TRBD1 matching over 10 bases. CDR1 and CDR2 (germline): GTSNPN, SVGIG (reference sequence). The CDR3 length is 14 residues. V shed 5 bases and J 2 bases; nucleotides not matched to a gene: 3.

This chain links TRBV29-1 with TRBJ1-1; maybe TRBD1 (6 bases). The germline gives CDR1 SQVTM, CDR2 ANQGSEA. The CDR3 runs to 14 residues. Trimming took off 1 base at V and 4 bases at J, with 13 bases between the two ends. The CDR3 loop reads CSVEGTASGTEAFF. For the CDR3, the DNA is TGCAGCGTTGAAGGGACAGCCAGCGGCACTGAAGCTTTCTTT. Based on the CDR3 plus reference TRBV29-1 and TRBJ1-1, the full variable domain is SAVISQKPSRDICQRGTSLTIQCQVDSQVTMMFWYRQQPGQSLTLIATANQGSEATYESGFVIDKFPISRPNLTFSTLTVSNMSPEDSSIYLCSVEGTASGTEAFFGQGTRLTVV.

The rearrangement links TRBV14 to TRBJ2-7; D perhaps matches TRBD1 (6 bases). The closer fit of TRBJ2-5 to the DNA end suggests the J call may be wrong. CDR3 length: 14 residues. The V gene's germline CDR1 is SGHDN and CDR2 FVKESK. The CDR3 region is CASSQRAGAETQYF. As DNA, the CDR3 is TGTGCCAGCAGCCAAAGGGCAGGGGCAGAGACCCAGTACTTC.

The rearrangement joins TRBV18 to TRBJ2-1; the match to TRBD1 covers 12 bases. Germline V gives CDR1 KGHSH, CDR2 LQKENI. V lost 5 bases to trimming and J lost 8 bases; unmatched junction nucleotides: 10. The CDR3 is 16 amino acids. CDR3 residues: CASSDYTGTGGYEQFF. The CDR3, as DNA: TGTGCCAGCTCAGACTATACCGGGACAGGGGGCTATGAGCAGTTCTTC.